This T cell receptor beta chain was observed in a study of cytomegalovirus exposure and HLA in healthy donors. Comment on this clone: Its target is not known.

PCR amplification relied on 60 Vbeta primers (plus 13 Jbeta primers). As handled by the study authors: An analysis performed later counted roughly 80 million unique TCR beta chains (roughly 11 million of them shared). The data were produced by immunoSEQ multiplex PCR, yet TCRdb's version contains in-frame clones alone and is incomplete. That table is the source of V, J and clone size, and D and trimming were worked out from the DNA. The sample records approximately 130,000 clones, roughly 79% being singletons. Germline V gene lookup returns CDR1 SGHTA and CDR2 FQGNSA. This CDR3 has 11 residues. V was clipped by 3 bases and J by 5 bases, with 4 bases between them. Study results and limitations: Among TCR sequences, most were rare, though some public TCRs appeared in many donors. Specificity for CMV antigens was confirmed in vitro for a few of the CMV-associated chains.

The chain joins TRBV7-2 to TRBJ2-5; D unresolved. This TCR was sampled from a man in his thirties or forties in good health and CMV-seronegative. The sequencing input was PBMCs. The CDR3 sequence: CASSFRETQYF. The CDR3 nucleotides are TGTGCCAGCAGCTTTCGGGAGACCCAGTACTTC.